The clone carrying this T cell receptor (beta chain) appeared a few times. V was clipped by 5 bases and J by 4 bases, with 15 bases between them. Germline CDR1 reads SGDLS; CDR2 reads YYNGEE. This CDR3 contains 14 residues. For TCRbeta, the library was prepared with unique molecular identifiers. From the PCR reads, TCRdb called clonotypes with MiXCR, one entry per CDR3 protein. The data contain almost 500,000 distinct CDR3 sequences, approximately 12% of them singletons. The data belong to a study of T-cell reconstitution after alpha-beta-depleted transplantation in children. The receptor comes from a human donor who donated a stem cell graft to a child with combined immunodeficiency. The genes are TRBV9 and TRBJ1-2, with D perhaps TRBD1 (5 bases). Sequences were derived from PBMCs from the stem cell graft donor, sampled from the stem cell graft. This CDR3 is CASSPTGLLYGYTF. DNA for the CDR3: TGTGCCAGCAGTCCCACAGGCCTACTCTATGGCTACACCTTC.